Shown below are 7 T cell receptor beta chains from a single sample sequenced in a study of T-cell memory formation after mild COVID-19. TCRdb reanalysed the 5' RACE reads using MiXCR and keeps one entry per CDR3 protein. Among a few hundred thousand distinct CDR3 sequences listed, about 15% were seen once. Sequenced: PBMCs or a T cell subset sorted from them (not recorded which). The receptors originated from a young man who had mild COVID-19 (a few samples of this study predate the infection). Cell type and time point are not known.

This clonotype was counted between two and nine times. J is TRBJ1-1 and V is TRBV29-1, with 10 nucleotides matching TRBD1. CDR1 and CDR2 from the germline V gene are SQVTM and ANQGSEA. The V segment lost 1 base and the J segment 0 bases; nucleotides outside the gene matches: 11. The CDR3 covers 18 residues. The CDR3 coding sequence is TGCAGCGTTGAAGGTGGACAGGGGGTTTGGTTGATGAACACTGAAGCTTTCTTT. It codes for CSVEGGQGVWLMNTEAFF.

This clonotype was seen a handful of times. J is TRBJ1-3 and V is TRBV4-3, with D perhaps TRBD1 (6 bases). V dropped 4 bases and J dropped 0 bases, with 22 bases sitting between them. From germline, CDR1 is LGHNA and CDR2 YSLEER. The CDR3 extends over 19 amino acids. The CDR3, as DNA: TGCGCCAGCAGCCCGGGGGCTCAGGGTCTTCTTAGCTCTGGAAACACCATATATTTT. This gives the protein CASSPGAQGLLSSGNTIYF.

V gene TRBV5-1 combines with J gene TRBJ2-7; 10 bases align to TRBD1. This CDR3 comprises 15 residues. Germline V gene sequence: CDR1 SGHRS, CDR2 YFSETQ. The trim removed 4 bases at V and 1 base at J, leaving 5 bases unmatched. CDR3 protein: CASSTRQGASYEQYF. The CDR3 coding sequence is TGCGCCAGCAGCACGAGACAGGGGGCGTCCTACGAGCAGTACTTC.

This clonotype was counted at least ten times. This chain connects TRBV6-5 to TRBJ2-7; D is perhaps TRBD2 (6 bases). Germline lookup yields CDR1 MNHEY and CDR2 SVGAGI. This CDR3 is built from 17 residues. V lost 0 bases and J lost 0, with 15 bases in between. The CDR3 protein is CASSYSGRGSSSYEQYF. The CDR3 bases are TGTGCCAGCAGTTACTCGGGGCGGGGTTCGAGCTCCTACGAGCAGTACTTC.

This clonotype has only a few counts. The V gene is TRBV10-2, the J gene TRBJ2-5; perhaps TRBD2 as D (6 bases). Per the germline V gene, CDR1 is WSHSY and CDR2 is SAAADI. The CDR3 sequence is 13 residues long. The V end lost 7 bases, the J end lost 2 bases, and 11 bases lay between the germline ends. In DNA, the CDR3 is TGCGCCAGCACCCCAGCGGGTCAAGAGACCCAGTACTTC. Translating it yields CASTPAGQETQYF.

This clonotype has just a few counts. The V call is TRBV5-1, the J call TRBJ1-5; D is unresolved. Germline CDR1 is SGHRS and CDR2 is YFSETQ. This CDR3 region has 15 residues. Between the trimmed V and J ends, which lost 5 bases and 1 base, there was a span of 13 bases. This CDR3 is CASRYSGESNQPQHF. CDR3 DNA sequence: TGCGCCAGCAGATACTCTGGGGAAAGCAATCAGCCCCAGCATTTT.

The V call is TRBV30, the J call TRBJ1-4; TRBD1 is a possible D gene (5 bases). V lost 4 bases and J lost 3, with 9 bases in between. The germline V gene has CDR1 GTSNPN and CDR2 SVGIG (reference sequence). The CDR3 is made up of 13 amino acids. The CDR3 is CAWKGLSNEKLFF. The CDR3 region has the DNA TGTGCCTGGAAGGGGCTTTCTAATGAAAAACTGTTTTTT.